A single sample gave rise to the 9 T cell receptor beta chains below, sequenced in a study of T and B cells in COVID-19 patients. Multiplex PCR with BIOMED2 TRB-A/B primer pools amplified TRB rearrangements. Each CDR3 protein gets one entry after TCRdb re-called the multiplex PCR reads with MiXCR. Here the sample spans 20,000 to 30,000 distinct CDR3 sequences, 30% to 35% being singletons. From blood, roughly 220-550 ng of genomic DNA served as TRB template. Sequencing input: blood. The receptors derive from a human donor who had recovered from COVID-19.

This chain uses TRBV20-1 with TRBJ2-1; 11 bases agree with TRBD2. This CDR3 has 13 amino acids. V gave up 5 bases and J gave up 3 bases; unmatched junction bases: 0. Germline-derived CDR1 and CDR2 are DFQATT and SNEGSKA (reference sequence). CDR3 DNA: TGCAGTGCTCTAGCGGGGGGCTACAATGAGCAGTTCTTC. Its protein product is CSALAGGYNEQFF.

The J gene is TRBJ1-2, the V gene TRBV24-1; 7 positions match TRBD1. Germline values: CDR1 KGHDR, CDR2 SFDVKD. This CDR3 is 13 amino acids long. Losses at the gene ends were 7 bases for V and 5 bases for J; bases not matched to a gene: 6. Here the CDR3 DNA reads TGTGCCACCAGCCAGGACAGGACTTATGGCTACACCTTC. It translates to CATSQDRTYGYTF.

This chain joins TRBV6-5 and TRBJ2-5; D might be TRBD2 (5 bases). CDR1 and CDR2 from the germline V gene are MNHEY and SVGAGI. The V gene lost 4 bases and the J gene lost 5 bases, with 20 bases spanning the gap. This CDR3 is built from 16 residues. The CDR3 DNA reads TGTGCCAGCAGTTCGGGAATCTGGGGTACTCGGGAGACCCAGTACTTC. Amino acids: CASSSGIWGTRETQYF.

This clonotype was picked up a small number of times. The chain joins TRBV6-5 to TRBJ1-1; 7 bases fit TRBD1. CDR3 size: 14 residues. CDR1 and CDR2 (germline): MNHEY, SVGAGI. Unmatched junction bases numbered 9, after V lost 7 bases and J lost 4 bases. CDR3 amino acids: CASIPGTVGTEAFF. The CDR3 DNA reads as TGTGCCAGCATTCCGGGGACAGTGGGCACTGAAGCTTTCTTT.

This clonotype was picked up many times. This sequence joins TRBV6-5 and TRBJ1-3, with D unresolved. Germline V lookup: CDR1 MNHEY, CDR2 SVGAGI. The germline V and J ends were trimmed by 0 bases and 4 bases, with 7 bases remaining between them. The CDR3 runs to 14 residues. The CDR3 nucleotides read TGTGCCAGCAGTTACTCGTTAGGAGGAAACACCATATATTTT. Translated: CASSYSLGGNTIYF.

This clonotype appeared many times. The rearrangement links TRBV6-5 to TRBJ2-1; D possibly corresponds to TRBD1 (6 bases). CDR1 and CDR2 from the germline V gene are MNHEY and SVGAGI. The CDR3 is 15 amino acids. V was clipped by 6 bases and J by 1 base, with 13 bases between them. The CDR3 sequence is CASSSPGASYNEQFF. DNA for the CDR3: TGTGCCAGCAGCTCCCCAGGGGCGTCCTACAATGAGCAGTTCTTC.

V usage is TRBV12-3 or TRBV12-4 and J usage is TRBJ2-1; 12 bases map to TRBD1. With 6 bases clipped from V and 8 bases from J, the junction kept 8 bases outside the gene matches. The CDR3 runs to 15 residues. CDR3 sequence: CASSRGQGAFDEQFF. The CDR3 DNA follows: TGTGCCAGCAGCCGGGGACAGGGGGCTTTCGATGAGCAGTTCTTC.

The sample holds many counts of this clonotype. This chain joins TRBV13 and TRBJ2-7, with 9 bases aligning to TRBD2. This CDR3 comprises 15 residues. V gave up 2 bases and J gave up 7 bases; unmatched junction bases: 9. Germline V gene sequence: CDR1 PRHDT, CDR2 FYEKMQ (reference sequence). The CDR3: CASSLSLAGRREQYF. The CDR3 bases are TGTGCCAGCAGCTTAAGCCTAGCGGGACGCAGAGAGCAGTACTTC.

The J gene is TRBJ2-7, the V gene TRBV18; no clear D gene. This CDR3 has 17 residues. Germline V gives CDR1 KGHSH, CDR2 LQKENI. The V gene lost 2 bases and the J gene lost 2 bases, with 19 bases spanning the gap. In DNA form, the CDR3 reads TGTGCCAGCTCACCAGGGCAGCCTGTCCTCTTAACCTACGAGCAGTACTTC. Its protein is CASSPGQPVLLTYEQYF.